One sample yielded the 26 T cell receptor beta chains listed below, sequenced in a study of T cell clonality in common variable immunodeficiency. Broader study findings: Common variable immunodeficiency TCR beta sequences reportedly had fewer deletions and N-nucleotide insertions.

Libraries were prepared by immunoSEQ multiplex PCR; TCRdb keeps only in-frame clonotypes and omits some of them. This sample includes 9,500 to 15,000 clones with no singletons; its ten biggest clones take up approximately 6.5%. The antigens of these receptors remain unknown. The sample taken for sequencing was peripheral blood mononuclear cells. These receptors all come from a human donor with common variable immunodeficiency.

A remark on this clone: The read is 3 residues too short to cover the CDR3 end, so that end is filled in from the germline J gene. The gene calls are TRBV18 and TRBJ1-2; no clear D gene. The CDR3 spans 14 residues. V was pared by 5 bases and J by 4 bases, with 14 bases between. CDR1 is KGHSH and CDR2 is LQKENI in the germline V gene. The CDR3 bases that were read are TGTGCCAGCTCATCACAGAGCTCCACCTATGGC. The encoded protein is CASSSQSSTYG. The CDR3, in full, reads CASSSQSSTYGYTF.

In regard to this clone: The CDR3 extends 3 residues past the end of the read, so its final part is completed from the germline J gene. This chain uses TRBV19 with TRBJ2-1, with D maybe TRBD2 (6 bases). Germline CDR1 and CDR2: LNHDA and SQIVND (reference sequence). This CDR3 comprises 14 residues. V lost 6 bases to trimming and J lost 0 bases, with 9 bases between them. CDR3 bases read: TGTGCCAGTAGCCACGGGGGCTCCTACAATGAG. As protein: CASSHGGSYNE. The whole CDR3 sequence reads CASSHGGSYNEQFF.

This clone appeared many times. CDR3 DNA, as far as it was read: TGCAGTGCTAGAGATTTTAAGGGTCATGGGTACACCGGGGAG. Translating it yields CSARDFKGHGYTGE. The full CDR3 sequence reads CSARDFKGHGYTGELFF. The chain couples TRBV20-1 to TRBJ2-2; D is unclear. The CDR3 extends 3 residues past the end of the read, so its final part is completed from the germline J gene. The CDR3 runs 17 residues. The V gene lost 0 bases and the J gene lost 3 bases, with 17 bases spanning the gap. The germline gives CDR1 DFQATT, CDR2 SNEGSKA (reference sequence).

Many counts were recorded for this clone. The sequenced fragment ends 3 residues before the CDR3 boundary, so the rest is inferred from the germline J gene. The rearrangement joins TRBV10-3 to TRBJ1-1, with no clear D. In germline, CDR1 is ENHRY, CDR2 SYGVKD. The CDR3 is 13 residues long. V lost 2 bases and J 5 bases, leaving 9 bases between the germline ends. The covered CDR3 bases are TGTGCCATCAGTGAGGCGCGGAGTACTGAA. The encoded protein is CAISEARSTE. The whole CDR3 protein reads CAISEARSTEAFF.

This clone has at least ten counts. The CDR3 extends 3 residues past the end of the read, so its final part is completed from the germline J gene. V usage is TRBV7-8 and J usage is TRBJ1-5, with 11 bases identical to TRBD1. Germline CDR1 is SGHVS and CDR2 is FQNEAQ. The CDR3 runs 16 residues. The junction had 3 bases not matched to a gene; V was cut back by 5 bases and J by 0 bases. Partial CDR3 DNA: TGTGCCAGCAGCCGGACAGGGGGCAATAGCAATCAGCCC. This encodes CASSRTGGNSNQP. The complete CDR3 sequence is CASSRTGGNSNQPQHF.

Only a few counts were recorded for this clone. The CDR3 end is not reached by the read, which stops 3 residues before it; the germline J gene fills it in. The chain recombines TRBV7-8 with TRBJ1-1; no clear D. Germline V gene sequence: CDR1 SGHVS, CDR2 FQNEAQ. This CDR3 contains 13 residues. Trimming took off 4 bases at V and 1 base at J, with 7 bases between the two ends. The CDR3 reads CASSSAGNTEAFF. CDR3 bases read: TGTGCCAGCAGCTCCGCCGGGAACACTGAA.

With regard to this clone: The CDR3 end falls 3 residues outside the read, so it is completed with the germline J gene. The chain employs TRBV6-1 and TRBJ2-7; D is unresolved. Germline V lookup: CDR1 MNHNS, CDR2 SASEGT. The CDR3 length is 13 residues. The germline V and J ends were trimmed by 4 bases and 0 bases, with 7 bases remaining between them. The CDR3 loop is CASSVGLSYEQYF. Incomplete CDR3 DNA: TGTGCCAGCAGTGTAGGGCTCTCCTACGAG.

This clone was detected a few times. The CDR3 sequence: CASSPQRTGQETQYF. CDR3 DNA, as far as it was read: TGTGCCAGTAGTCCCCAACGGACAGGCCAAGAGACC. The V gene is TRBV19, the J gene TRBJ2-5; 7 bases are shared with TRBD1. The CDR3 end falls 3 residues outside the read, so it is completed with the germline J gene. After removal of 5 bases from V and 1 base from J, the junction contained 7 bases not matched to a gene. CDR1 is LNHDA, CDR2 SQIVND, per germline (reference sequence). The CDR3 spans 15 residues.

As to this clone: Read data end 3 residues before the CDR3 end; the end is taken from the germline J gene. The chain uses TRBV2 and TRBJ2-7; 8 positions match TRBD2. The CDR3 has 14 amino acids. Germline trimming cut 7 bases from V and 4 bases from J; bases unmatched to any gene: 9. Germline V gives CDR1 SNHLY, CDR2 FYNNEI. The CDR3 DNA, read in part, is TGTGCCAGCATAACAGCGGGGGCCCGGTACGAG. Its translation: CASITAGARYE. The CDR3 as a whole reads CASITAGARYEQYF.

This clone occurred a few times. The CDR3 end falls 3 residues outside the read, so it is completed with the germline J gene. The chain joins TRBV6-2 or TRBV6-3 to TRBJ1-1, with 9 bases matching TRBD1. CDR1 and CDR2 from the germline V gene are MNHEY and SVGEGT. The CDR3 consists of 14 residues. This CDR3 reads CASQDRGYTNRAFF. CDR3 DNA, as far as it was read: TGTGCCAGCCAGGACAGGGGCTATACTAACCGG.

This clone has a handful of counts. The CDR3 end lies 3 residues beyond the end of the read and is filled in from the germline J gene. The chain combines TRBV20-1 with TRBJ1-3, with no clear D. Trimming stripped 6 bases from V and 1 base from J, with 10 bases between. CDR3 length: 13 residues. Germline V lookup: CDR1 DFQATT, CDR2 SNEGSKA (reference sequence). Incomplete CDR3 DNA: TGCAGTGCCCAAGGTGGTTCTGGAAACACC. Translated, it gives CSAQGGSGNT. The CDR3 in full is CSAQGGSGNTIYF.

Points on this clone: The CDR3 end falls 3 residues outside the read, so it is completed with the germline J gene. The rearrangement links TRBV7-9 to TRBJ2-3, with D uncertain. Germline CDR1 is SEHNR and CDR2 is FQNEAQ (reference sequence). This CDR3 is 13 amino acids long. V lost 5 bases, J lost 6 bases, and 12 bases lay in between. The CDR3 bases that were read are TGTGCCAGCAGCCCGCGGAACTCGGATACG. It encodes CASSPRNSDT. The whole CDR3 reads CASSPRNSDTQYF. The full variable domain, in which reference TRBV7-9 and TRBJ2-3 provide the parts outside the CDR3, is DTGVSQNPRHKITKRGQNVTFRCDPISEHNRLYWYRQTLGQGPEFLTYFQNEAQLEKSRLLSDRFSAERPKGSFSTLEIQRTEQGDSAMYLCASSPRNSDTQYFGPGTRLTVL.

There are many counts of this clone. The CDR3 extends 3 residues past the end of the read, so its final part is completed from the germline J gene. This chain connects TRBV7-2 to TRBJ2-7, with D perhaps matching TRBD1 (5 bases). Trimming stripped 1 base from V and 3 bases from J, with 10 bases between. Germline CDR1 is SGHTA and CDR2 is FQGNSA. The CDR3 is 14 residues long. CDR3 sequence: CASSLGARVYEQYF. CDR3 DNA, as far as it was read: TGTGCCAGCAGCTTAGGGGCCAGGGTCTACGAG.

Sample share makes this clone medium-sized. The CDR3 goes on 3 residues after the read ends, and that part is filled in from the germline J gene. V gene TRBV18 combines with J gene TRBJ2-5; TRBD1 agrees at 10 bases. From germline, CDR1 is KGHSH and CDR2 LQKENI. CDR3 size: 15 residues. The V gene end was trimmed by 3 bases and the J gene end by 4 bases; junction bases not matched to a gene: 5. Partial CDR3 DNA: TGTGCCAGCTCACCTTCCCGGACAGGGGGAGAGACC. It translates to CASSPSRTGGET. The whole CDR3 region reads CASSPSRTGGETQYF.

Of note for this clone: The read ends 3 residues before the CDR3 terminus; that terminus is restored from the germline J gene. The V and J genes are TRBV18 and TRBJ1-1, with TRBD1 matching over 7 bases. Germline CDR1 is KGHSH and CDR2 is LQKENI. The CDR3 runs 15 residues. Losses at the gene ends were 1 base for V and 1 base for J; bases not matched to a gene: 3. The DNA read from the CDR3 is TGTGCCAGCTCACCACTCCGGGACAGGAACACTGAA. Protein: CASSPLRDRNTE. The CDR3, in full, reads CASSPLRDRNTEAFF.

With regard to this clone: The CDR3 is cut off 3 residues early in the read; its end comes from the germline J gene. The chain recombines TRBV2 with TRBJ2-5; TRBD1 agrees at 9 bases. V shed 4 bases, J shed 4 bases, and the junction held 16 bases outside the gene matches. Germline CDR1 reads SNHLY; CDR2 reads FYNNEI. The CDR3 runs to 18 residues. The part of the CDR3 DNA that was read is TGTGCCAGCAGTGTGTTGCGGACAGGGGTATTGGGGGGAGAGACC. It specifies CASSVLRTGVLGGET. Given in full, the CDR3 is CASSVLRTGVLGGETQYF.

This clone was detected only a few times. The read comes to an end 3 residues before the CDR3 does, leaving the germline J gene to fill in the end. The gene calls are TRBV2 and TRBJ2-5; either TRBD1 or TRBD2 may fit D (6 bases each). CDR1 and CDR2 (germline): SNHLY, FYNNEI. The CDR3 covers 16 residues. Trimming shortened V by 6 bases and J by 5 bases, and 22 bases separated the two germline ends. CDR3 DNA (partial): TGTGCCAGCAGCGACCATTCTAGGAGGGGGTCGGAGACC. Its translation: CASSDHSRRGSET. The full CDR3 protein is CASSDHSRRGSETQYF.

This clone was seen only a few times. The CDR3 spells CASSLTGDEAFF. CDR3 DNA, as far as it was read: TGTGCCAGCTCACTGACAGGGGATGAA. The chain couples TRBV18 to TRBJ1-1; 8 nucleotides line up with TRBD1. Read data end 3 residues before the CDR3 end; the end is taken from the germline J gene. J gave up 7 bases and V 4 bases, and 2 bases lay outside the gene matches. This CDR3 comprises 12 residues. CDR1 is KGHSH, CDR2 LQKENI, per germline.

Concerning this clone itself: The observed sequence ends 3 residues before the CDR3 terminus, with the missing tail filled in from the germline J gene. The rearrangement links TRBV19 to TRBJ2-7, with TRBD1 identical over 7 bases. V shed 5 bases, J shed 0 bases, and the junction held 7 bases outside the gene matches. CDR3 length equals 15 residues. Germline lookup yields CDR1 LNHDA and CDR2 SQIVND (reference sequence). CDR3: CASSPFGTDSYEQYF. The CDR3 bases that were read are TGTGCCAGTAGTCCCTTTGGGACAGACTCCTACGAG.

The CDR3 loop is CASSLVSRDSEQYF. The covered CDR3 bases are TGTGCCAGCTCACTCGTATCCAGGGACTCCGAG. The chain has TRBV18 and TRBJ2-7, with D maybe TRBD2 (6 bases). The sequenced fragment ends 3 residues before the CDR3 boundary, so the rest is inferred from the germline J gene. Trimming removed 4 bases at V and 6 bases at J, with 16 bases between. CDR1 is KGHSH and CDR2 is LQKENI in the germline V gene. The CDR3 has 14 amino acids. Using reference TRBV18 and TRBJ2-7 for the parts outside the CDR3, the full variable domain is NAGVMQNPRHLVRRRGQEARLRCSPMKGHSHVYWYRQLPEEGLKFMVYLQKENIIDESGMPKERFSAEFPKEGPSILRIQQVVRGDSAAYFCASSLVSRDSEQYFGPGTRLTVT.

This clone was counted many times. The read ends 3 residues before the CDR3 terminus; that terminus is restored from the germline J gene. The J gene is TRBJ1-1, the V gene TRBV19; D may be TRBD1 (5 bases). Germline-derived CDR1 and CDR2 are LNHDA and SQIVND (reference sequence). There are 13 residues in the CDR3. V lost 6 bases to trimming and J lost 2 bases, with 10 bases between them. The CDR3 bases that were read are TGTGCCAGTAGGAGACAGCTAAACACTGAA. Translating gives CASRRQLNTE. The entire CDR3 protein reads CASRRQLNTEAFF.

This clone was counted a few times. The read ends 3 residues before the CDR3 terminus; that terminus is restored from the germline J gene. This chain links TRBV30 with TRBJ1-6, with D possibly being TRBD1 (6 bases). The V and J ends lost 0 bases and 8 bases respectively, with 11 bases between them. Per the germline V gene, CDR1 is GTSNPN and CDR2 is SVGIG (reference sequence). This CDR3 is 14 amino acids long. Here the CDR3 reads CAWSVTGTDSPLHF. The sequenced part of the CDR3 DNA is TGTGCCTGGAGTGTCACAGGGACCGATTCACCC.

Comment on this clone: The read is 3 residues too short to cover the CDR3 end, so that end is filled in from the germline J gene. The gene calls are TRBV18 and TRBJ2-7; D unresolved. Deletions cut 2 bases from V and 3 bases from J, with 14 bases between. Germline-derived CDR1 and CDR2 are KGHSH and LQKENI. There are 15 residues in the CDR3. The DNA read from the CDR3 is TGTGCCAGCTCACCAGAAACAAGGCCCTTCTACGAG. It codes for CASSPETRPFYE. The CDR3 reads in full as CASSPETRPFYEQYF. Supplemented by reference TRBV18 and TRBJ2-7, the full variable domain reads NAGVMQNPRHLVRRRGQEARLRCSPMKGHSHVYWYRQLPEEGLKFMVYLQKENIIDESGMPKERFSAEFPKEGPSILRIQQVVRGDSAAYFCASSPETRPFYEQYFGPGTRLTVT.

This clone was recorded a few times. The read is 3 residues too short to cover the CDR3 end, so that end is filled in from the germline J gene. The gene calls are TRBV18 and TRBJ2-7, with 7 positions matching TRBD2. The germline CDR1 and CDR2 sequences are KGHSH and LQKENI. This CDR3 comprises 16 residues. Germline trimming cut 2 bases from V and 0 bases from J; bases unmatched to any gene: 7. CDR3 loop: CASSPGSGLVSYEQYF. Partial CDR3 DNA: TGTGCCAGCTCACCAGGGAGCGGACTAGTCTCCTACGAG.

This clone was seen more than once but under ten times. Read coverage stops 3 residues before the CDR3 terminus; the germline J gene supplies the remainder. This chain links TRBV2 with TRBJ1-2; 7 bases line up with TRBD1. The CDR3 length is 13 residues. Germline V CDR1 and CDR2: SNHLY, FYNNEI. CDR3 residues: CASTLDRLAGYTF. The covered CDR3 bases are TGTGCCAGCACCTTGGACAGGCTTGCGGGC.

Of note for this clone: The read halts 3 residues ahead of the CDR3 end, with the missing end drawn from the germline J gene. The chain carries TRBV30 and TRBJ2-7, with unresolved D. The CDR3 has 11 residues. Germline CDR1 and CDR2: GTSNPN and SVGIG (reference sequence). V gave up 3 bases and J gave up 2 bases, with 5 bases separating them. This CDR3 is CAWRTTYEQYF. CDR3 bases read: TGTGCCTGGAGAACAACCTACGAG. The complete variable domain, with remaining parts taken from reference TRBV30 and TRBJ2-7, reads SQTIHQWPATLVQPVGSPLSLECTVEGTSNPNLYWYRQAAGRGLQLLFYSVGIGQISSEVPQNLSASRPQDRQFILSSKKLLLSDSGFYLCAWRTTYEQYFGPGTRLTVT.